This T cell receptor beta chain comes out of a study of PD-1 blockade in classical Hodgkin lymphoma. Each and every patient relapsed after autologous stem cell transplantation, and patients got differing brentuximab vedotin exposure. The data were produced by immunoSEQ multiplex PCR, yet TCRdb's version contains in-frame clones alone and is incomplete. This sample has fewer than 45,000 clones, with 70% to 90% found just once. Germline assignment: CDR1 MNHNS and CDR2 SASEGT. The CDR3 spans 15 residues. The J gene is TRBJ1-1, the V gene TRBV6-1; D is perhaps TRBD1 (5 bases). The sequence was obtained from a human donor with classical Hodgkin lymphoma. Sequencing was performed on peripheral blood mononuclear cells (PBMCs), taken before the second cycle of nivolumab. CDR3: CAVSRALAGNTEAFF. Written as DNA, the CDR3 is TGTGCAGTGTCCAGGGCGCTCGCGGGAAACACTGAAGCTTTCTTT.